Reported below is one TCR beta chain. This sample is drawn from a study of shared T cell receptors in the human thymus. V trimming: 8 bases; J trimming: 4 bases; junction bases outside the gene matches: 12. The length of the CDR3 is 17 residues. Germline CDR1 LNHDA, CDR2 SQIVND (reference sequence). Sequencing was performed with immunoSEQ multiplex PCR; in TCRdb, only in-frame clones are kept and a portion is missing. The data show 650,000 to 950,000 clones, 70% to 90% seen once. The same specimen was also included in a second study, on human thymus T cells. That report notes: Those donating were healthy Finnish infants in corrective surgery for congenital heart defects. It was from resections taken during corrective heart surgery that the thymus tissue came.

The sample consisted of thymocytes. The chain is built from TRBV19 and TRBJ2-2; TRBD2 matches at 11 bases. The receptor was isolated from a girl under three years old with a congenital heart defect. CDR3 bases: TGTGCCAGTTTAAAACTAGCGGGGGTTGGTGGCACCGGGGAGCTGTTTTTT. Protein product: CASLKLAGVGGTGELFF.